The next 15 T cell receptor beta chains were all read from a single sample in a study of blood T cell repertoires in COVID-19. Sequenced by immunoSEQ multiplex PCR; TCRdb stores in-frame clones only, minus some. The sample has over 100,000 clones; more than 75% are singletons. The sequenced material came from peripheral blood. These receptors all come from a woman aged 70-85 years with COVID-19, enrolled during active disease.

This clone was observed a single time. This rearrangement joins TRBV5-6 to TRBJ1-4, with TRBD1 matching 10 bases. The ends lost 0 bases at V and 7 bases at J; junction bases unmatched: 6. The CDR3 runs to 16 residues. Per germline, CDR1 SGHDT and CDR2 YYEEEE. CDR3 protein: CASSLGQGARGEKLFF. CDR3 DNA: TGTGCCAGCAGCTTGGGACAGGGGGCGAGGGGTGAAAAACTGTTTTTT.

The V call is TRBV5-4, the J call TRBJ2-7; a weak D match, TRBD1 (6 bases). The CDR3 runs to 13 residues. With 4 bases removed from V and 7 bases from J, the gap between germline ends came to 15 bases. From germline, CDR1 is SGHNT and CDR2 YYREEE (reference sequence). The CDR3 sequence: CASSLKKGEEQYF. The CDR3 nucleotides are TGTGCCAGCAGCCTAAAGAAGGGGGAGGAGCAGTACTTC.

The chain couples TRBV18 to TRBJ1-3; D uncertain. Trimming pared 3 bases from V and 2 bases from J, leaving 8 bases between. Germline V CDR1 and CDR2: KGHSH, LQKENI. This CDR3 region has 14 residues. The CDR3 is CASSPSTAGNTIYF. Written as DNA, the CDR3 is TGTGCCAGCTCACCGTCGACTGCTGGAAACACCATATATTTT.

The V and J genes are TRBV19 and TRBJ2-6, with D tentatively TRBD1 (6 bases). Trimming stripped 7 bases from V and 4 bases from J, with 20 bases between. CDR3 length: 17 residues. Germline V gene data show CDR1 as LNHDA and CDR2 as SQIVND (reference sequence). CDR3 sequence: CASTPRPGALGANVLTF. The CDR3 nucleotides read TGTGCCAGTACGCCTCGACCAGGGGCTCTGGGGGCCAACGTCCTGACTTTC.

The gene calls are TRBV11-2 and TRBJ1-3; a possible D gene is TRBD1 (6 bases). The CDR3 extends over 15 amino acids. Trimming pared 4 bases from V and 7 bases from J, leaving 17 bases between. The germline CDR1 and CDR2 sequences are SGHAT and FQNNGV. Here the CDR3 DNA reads TGTGCCAGCAGCTCATCAGGGGTTTTGGCGAACACCATATATTTT. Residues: CASSSSGVLANTIYF.

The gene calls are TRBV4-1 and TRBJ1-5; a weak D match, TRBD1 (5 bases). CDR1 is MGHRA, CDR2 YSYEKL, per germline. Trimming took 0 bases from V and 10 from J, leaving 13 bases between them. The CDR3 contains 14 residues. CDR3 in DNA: TGCGCCAGCAGCCAAGATTCAGGGTATCTTCCCCAGCATTTT. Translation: CASSQDSGYLPQHF.

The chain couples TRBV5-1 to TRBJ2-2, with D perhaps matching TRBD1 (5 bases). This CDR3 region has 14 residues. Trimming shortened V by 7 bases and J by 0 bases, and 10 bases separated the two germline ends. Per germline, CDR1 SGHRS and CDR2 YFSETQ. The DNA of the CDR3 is TGCGCCAGCGGGGCAGAATCGAACACCGGGGAGCTGTTTTTT. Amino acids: CASGAESNTGELFF. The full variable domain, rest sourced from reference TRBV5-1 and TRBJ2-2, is KAGVTQTPRYLIKTRGQQVTLSCSPISGHRSVSWYQQTPGQGLQFLFEYFSETQRNKGNFPGRFSGRQFSNSRSEMNVSTLELGDSALYLCASGAESNTGELFFGEGSRLTVL.

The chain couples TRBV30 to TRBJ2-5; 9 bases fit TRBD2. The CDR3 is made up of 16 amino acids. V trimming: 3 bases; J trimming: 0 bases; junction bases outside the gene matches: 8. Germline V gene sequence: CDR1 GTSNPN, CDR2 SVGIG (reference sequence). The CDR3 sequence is CAWRAGTSWYQETQYF. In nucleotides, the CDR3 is TGTGCCTGGAGGGCCGGGACTAGCTGGTACCAAGAGACCCAGTACTTC.

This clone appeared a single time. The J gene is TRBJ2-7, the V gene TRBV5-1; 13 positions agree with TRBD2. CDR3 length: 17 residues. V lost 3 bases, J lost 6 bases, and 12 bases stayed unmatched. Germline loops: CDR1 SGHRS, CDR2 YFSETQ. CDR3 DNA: TGCGCCAGCAGCTCTGATCAGCCGGGACTAGCGGGGCGCGAGCAGTACTTC. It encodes CASSSDQPGLAGREQYF.

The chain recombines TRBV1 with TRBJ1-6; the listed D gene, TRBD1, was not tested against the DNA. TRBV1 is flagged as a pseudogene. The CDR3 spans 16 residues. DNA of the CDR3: TGCACCAGCAGCCAAGAGCAGGGGGCGGGTAATTCACCCCTCCACTTT. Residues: CTSSQEQGAGNSPLHF.

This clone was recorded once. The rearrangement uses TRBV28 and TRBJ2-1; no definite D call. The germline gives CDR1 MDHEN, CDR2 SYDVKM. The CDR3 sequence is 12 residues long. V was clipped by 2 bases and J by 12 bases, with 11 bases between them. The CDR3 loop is CASSLLLGPQFF. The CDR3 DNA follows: TGTGCCAGCAGTTTACTCCTAGGCCCGCAGTTCTTC.

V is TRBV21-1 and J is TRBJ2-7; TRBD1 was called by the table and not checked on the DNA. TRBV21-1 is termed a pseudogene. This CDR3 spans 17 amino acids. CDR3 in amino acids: CASSKVIRTGGTYEQYF. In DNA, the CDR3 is TGTGCCAGCAGCAAAGTTATACGGACAGGGGGAACCTACGAGCAGTACTTC.

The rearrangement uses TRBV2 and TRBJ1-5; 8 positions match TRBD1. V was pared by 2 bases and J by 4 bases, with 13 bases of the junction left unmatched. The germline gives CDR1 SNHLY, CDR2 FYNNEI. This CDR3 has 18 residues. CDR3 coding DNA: TGTGCCAGCAGTGAATACAGGGGGACCCTGCTCATTAATCAGCCCCAGCATTTT. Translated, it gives CASSEYRGTLLINQPQHF.

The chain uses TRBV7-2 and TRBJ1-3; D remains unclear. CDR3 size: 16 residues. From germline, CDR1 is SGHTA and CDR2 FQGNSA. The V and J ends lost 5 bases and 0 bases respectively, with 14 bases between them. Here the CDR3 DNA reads TGTGCCAGCAGCCTAACTTCAGGCTCCTCTGGAAACACCATATATTTT. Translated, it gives CASSLTSGSSGNTIYF.

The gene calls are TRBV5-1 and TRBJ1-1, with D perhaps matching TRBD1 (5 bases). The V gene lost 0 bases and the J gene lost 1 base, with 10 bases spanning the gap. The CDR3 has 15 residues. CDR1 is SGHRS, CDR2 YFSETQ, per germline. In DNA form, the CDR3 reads TGCGCCAGCAGCTTGGTATTGGGGGGGAACACTGAAGCTTTCTTT. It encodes CASSLVLGGNTEAFF.